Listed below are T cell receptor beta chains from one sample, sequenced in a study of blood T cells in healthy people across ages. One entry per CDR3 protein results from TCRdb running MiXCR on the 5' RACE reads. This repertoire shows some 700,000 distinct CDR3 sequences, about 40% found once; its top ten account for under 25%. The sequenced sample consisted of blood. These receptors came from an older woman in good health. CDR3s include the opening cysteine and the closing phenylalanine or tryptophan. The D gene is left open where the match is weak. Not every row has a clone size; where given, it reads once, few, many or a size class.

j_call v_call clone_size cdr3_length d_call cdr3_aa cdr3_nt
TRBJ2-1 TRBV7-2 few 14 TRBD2 CASSETSGYNEQFF TGTGCCAGCAGCGAGACTAGCGGGTACAATGAGCAGTTCTTC
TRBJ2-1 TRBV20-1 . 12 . CSAQLADNEQFF TGCAGTGCTCAATTAGCGGACAATGAGCAGTTCTTC
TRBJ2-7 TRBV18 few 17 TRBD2 CASSPSTGTSGRYEQYF TGTGCCAGCTCGCCGTCAACCGGGACTAGCGGAAGGTACGAGCAGTACTTC
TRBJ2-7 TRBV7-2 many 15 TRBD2 CASSQRPSGVYEQYF TGTGCCAGCAGCCAAAGGCCTAGCGGAGTCTACGAGCAGTACTTC
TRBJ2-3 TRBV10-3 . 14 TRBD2 CAISPSGDTDTQYF TGTGCCATCAGTCCTAGCGGAGACACAGATACGCAGTATTTT
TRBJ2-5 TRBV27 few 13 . CASRRGRRETQYF TGTGCCAGCAGAAGAGGGCGACGGGAGACCCAGTACTTC
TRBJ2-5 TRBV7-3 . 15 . CASSPYPGEKETQYF TGTGCCAGCAGCCCGTACCCGGGCGAGAAAGAGACCCAGTACTTC
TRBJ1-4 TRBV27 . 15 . CASSFNGEVNEKLFF TGTGCCAGCAGTTTCAACGGAGAGGTTAATGAAAAACTGTTTTTT
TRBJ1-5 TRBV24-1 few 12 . CATSEGSGPQHF TGTGCCACCAGTGAGGGGTCAGGGCCCCAGCATTTT
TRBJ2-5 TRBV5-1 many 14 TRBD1 CASSSGTAQETQYF TGCGCCAGCAGCTCCGGGACAGCTCAAGAGACCCAGTACTTC
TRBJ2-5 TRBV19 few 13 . CASSIGGVETQYF TGTGCCAGTAGTATAGGGGGAGTGGAGACCCAGTACTTC
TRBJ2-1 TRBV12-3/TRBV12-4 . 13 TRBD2 CASSSPLAEEQFF TGTGCCAGCAGTTCCCCTCTAGCGGAAGAGCAGTTCTTC
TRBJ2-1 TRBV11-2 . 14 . CASSLRVGGNEQFF TGTGCCAGCAGCTTACGCGTCGGGGGCAATGAGCAGTTCTTC
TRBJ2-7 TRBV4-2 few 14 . CASSRSQRPYEQYF TGTGCCAGCAGCCGTTCACAAAGGCCTTACGAGCAGTACTTC
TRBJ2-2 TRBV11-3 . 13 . CASTRGLTGELFF TGTGCCAGCACCCGTGGACTGACCGGGGAGCTGTTTTTT
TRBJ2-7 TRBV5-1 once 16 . CASSPLVVPTGGEQYF TGCGCCAGCAGCCCCCTCGTCGTCCCCACAGGAGGCGAGCAGTACTTC
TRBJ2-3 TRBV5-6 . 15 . CASSLGGHLTDTQYF TGTGCCAGCAGCTTGGGGGGACACCTCACAGATACGCAGTATTTT
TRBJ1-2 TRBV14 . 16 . CASSQDWKSSIYGYTF TGTGCCAGCAGCCAAGATTGGAAGTCATCGATCTATGGCTACACCTTC
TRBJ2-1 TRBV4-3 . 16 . CASSQDSLAKTYEQFF TGCGCCAGCAGCCAAGATTCACTAGCAAAAACCTACGAGCAGTTCTTC
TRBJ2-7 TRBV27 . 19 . CASSLTGSPIEVTYNEQYF TGTGCCAGCAGTTTAACTGGCAGCCCCATTGAAGTCACCTACAATGAGCAGTACTTC
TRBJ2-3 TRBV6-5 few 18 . CASSYAPPGRASTDTQYF TGTGCCAGCAGTTACGCACCCCCAGGCCGAGCTAGCACAGATACGCAGTATTTT
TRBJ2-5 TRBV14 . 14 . CASRGTGSTGEQYF TGTGCCAGCAGGGGTACAGGGTCAACGGGGGAGCAGTACTTC
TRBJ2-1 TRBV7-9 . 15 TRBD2 CASSFRLAENNEQFF TGTGCCAGCAGCTTCCGACTAGCGGAGAACAATGAGCAGTTCTTC
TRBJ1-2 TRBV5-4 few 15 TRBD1 CASSRQGNSDYGYTF TGTGCCAGCAGCCGACAGGGTAATTCGGACTATGGCTACACCTTC
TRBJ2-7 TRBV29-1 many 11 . CSVLDPYEQYF TGCAGCGTTTTGGATCCCTACGAGCAGTACTTC
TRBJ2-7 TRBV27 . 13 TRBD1 CASSNRGVWEQYF TGTGCCAGCAGCAACAGGGGTGTGTGGGAGCAGTACTTC
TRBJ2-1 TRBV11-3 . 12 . CASSYQYNEQFF TGTGCCAGCAGCTATCAGTACAATGAGCAGTTCTTC
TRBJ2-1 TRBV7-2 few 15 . CASSPSASPYNEQFF TGTGCCAGCAGCCCATCGGCTAGCCCCTACAATGAGCAGTTCTTC
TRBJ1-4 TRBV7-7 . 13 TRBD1 CASSSQGGEKLFF TGTGCCAGCAGCTCACAGGGGGGGGAAAAACTGTTTTTT